Listed here are 22 T cell receptor beta chains from one sample, sequenced in a study of T-cell memory formation after mild COVID-19. MiXCR was run by TCRdb on the 5' RACE reads, yielding one entry per CDR3 protein. The sample consists of about 190,000 distinct CDR3 sequences, about 16% of them appearing once. Sequenced material: PBMCs or a T cell subset sorted from them (not recorded which). The receptors were gathered from an adult woman who had mild COVID-19 (a few samples of this study predate the infection). Cell type and time point are not known.

This clonotype was picked up many times. The V and J genes are TRBV5-5 and TRBJ2-3; 11 bases match TRBD1. The CDR3 has 15 amino acids. The germline CDR1 and CDR2 sequences are SGHKS and YYEKEE (reference sequence). Trimming at V came to 0 bases and at J to 5 bases, leaving 2 bases not matched to a gene. In DNA, the CDR3 is TGTGCCAGCAGCTTGGCCGGGACAGGGGGAGATACGCAGTATTTT. Translation: CASSLAGTGGDTQYF.

In its sample, this clonotype was seen a few times. The chain is built from TRBV29-1 and TRBJ2-3, with 10 bases matching TRBD1. J gave up 6 bases and V 7 bases, and 7 bases lay outside the gene matches. From germline, CDR1 is SQVTM and CDR2 ANQGSEA. This CDR3 has 13 amino acids. DNA for the CDR3: TGCAGCGCCAGACAGGGGGCTATGGATACGCAGTATTTT. Translating gives CSARQGAMDTQYF.

The gene calls are TRBV10-3 and TRBJ2-5; 10 bases map to TRBD1. CDR1 and CDR2 (germline): ENHRY, SYGVKD. V gave up 7 bases and J gave up 5 bases; unmatched junction bases: 10. The CDR3 consists of 15 residues. The chain's CDR3 is CAIMRQGAARETQYF. The CDR3 region has the DNA TGTGCCATCATGCGACAGGGGGCCGCTCGGGAGACCCAGTACTTC.

The chain links TRBV6-5 to TRBJ1-2, with 7 bases that match TRBD1. Germline trimming cut 5 bases from V and 3 bases from J; bases unmatched to any gene: 6. The CDR3 length is 14 residues. Germline values: CDR1 MNHEY, CDR2 SVGAGI. The CDR3 loop reads CASSNLQGYYGYTF. DNA for the CDR3: TGTGCCAGCAGTAATCTACAGGGGTACTATGGCTACACCTTC.

This clonotype was detected ten times or more. V is TRBV12-3 or TRBV12-4 and J is TRBJ2-7; D unresolved. CDR3 length: 11 residues. With 6 bases removed from V and 4 bases from J, the gap between germline ends came to 7 bases. In DNA form, the CDR3 reads TGTGCCAGCAGACTGAGGTACGAGCAGTACTTC. This translates into CASRLRYEQYF.

V usage is TRBV11-2 and J usage is TRBJ2-1; 8 nucleotides line up with TRBD2. J lost 14 bases, V lost 1 base, and 7 bases had no gene match. CDR1 is SGHAT, CDR2 FQNNGV, per germline. The CDR3 runs 13 residues. The CDR3 sequence is CASSLVLGREKFF. Written as DNA, the CDR3 is TGTGCCAGCAGCTTAGTCCTCGGGAGGGAGAAGTTCTTC.

The J gene is TRBJ2-6, the V gene TRBV4-1; 7 bases match TRBD1. This CDR3 has 18 amino acids. The germline V gene has CDR1 MGHRA and CDR2 YSYEKL. Trimming cost V 1 base and J 1 base; bases outside gene matches: 7. The CDR3 nucleotides are TGCGCCAGCAGCCAAGTCACAGGGGCGATGTCTGGGGCCAACGTCCTGACTTTC. Translated: CASSQVTGAMSGANVLTF.

This clonotype was counted a few times. The rearrangement links TRBV20-1 to TRBJ2-3; D uncertain. There are 15 residues in the CDR3. V lost 6 bases to trimming and J lost 0 bases, with 16 bases between them. The germline gives CDR1 DFQATT, CDR2 SNEGSKA (reference sequence). CDR3: CSAQRIGSSTDTQYF. Written as DNA, the CDR3 is TGCAGTGCCCAGAGGATCGGGTCGAGCACAGATACGCAGTATTTT.

This clonotype was detected only a few times. This chain uses TRBV5-1 with TRBJ2-1, with D tentatively TRBD2 (6 bases). Germline-derived CDR1 and CDR2 are SGHRS and YFSETQ. The CDR3 has 16 amino acids. Trimming removed 2 bases at V and 3 bases at J, with 15 bases between. The CDR3: CASSFGGEERYNEQFF. In DNA form, the CDR3 reads TGCGCCAGCAGCTTCGGGGGAGAAGAACGCTACAATGAGCAGTTCTTC.

The CDR3 DNA reads TGCGCCAGCAGCTTGGCCAGCACCGCGGCAGGGGACATTCAGTACTTC. This encodes CASSLASTAAGDIQYF. The chain carries TRBV5-1 and TRBJ2-4, with a possible D match to TRBD1 (6 bases). Germline V CDR1 and CDR2: SGHRS, YFSETQ. Trimming took 0 bases from V and 8 from J, leaving 18 bases between them. The CDR3 is 16 residues long.

The chain uses TRBV7-6 and TRBJ2-7; D gene ambiguous. The CDR3 contains 15 residues. Per the germline V gene, CDR1 is SGHVS and CDR2 is FNYEAQ. Trimming pared 1 base from V and 4 bases from J, leaving 14 bases between. CDR3 in amino acids: CASSLDPTQAYEQYF. The CDR3 nucleotides read TGTGCCAGCAGCTTAGACCCGACCCAGGCTTACGAGCAGTACTTC.

This clonotype has a handful of counts. This rearrangement joins TRBV27 to TRBJ1-1; 7 bases agree with TRBD1. From germline, CDR1 is MNHEY and CDR2 SMNVEV (reference sequence). The V and J ends lost 4 bases and 8 bases, in that order; junction bases with no gene match: 7. The CDR3 is 13 amino acids. This chain's CDR3 is CASSSRQGREAFF. CDR3 DNA: TGTGCCAGCAGTTCTAGACAGGGCCGCGAAGCTTTCTTT.

The gene calls are TRBV5-1 and TRBJ1-1; D perhaps matches TRBD1 (5 bases). Deletions cut 4 bases from V and 1 base from J, with 14 bases between. The CDR3 spans 15 residues. Germline V lookup: CDR1 SGHRS, CDR2 YFSETQ. CDR3 bases: TGCGCCAGCAGCGCCCGGCAGGGTTCGAACACTGAAGCTTTCTTT. It yields the protein CASSARQGSNTEAFF. Drawing the rest from reference TRBV5-1 and TRBJ1-1, the complete variable domain is KAGVTQTPRYLIKTRGQQVTLSCSPISGHRSVSWYQQTPGQGLQFLFEYFSETQRNKGNFPGRFSGRQFSNSRSEMNVSTLELGDSALYLCASSARQGSNTEAFFGQGTRLTVV.

The chain recombines TRBV6-6 with TRBJ1-2; weak D call: TRBD1 (6 bases). The CDR3 length is 13 residues. V shed 6 bases and J shed 7 bases, with 15 bases lying between them. From germline, CDR1 is MNHNY and CDR2 SVGAGI (reference sequence). The CDR3 here is CASRSGELGGYTF. CDR3 nucleotide sequence: TGTGCCAGCAGGTCAGGGGAATTGGGTGGCTACACCTTC.

The rearrangement uses TRBV20-1 and TRBJ2-7, with a possible D match to TRBD1 (6 bases). Germline assignment: CDR1 DFQATT and CDR2 SNEGSKA (reference sequence). CDR3 length equals 11 residues. With 7 bases removed from V and 5 bases from J, the gap between germline ends came to 12 bases. CDR3: CSGIQGNEQYF. CDR3 in DNA: TGCAGTGGTATACAGGGAAACGAGCAGTACTTC.

This chain connects TRBV12-3 or TRBV12-4 to TRBJ1-4; TRBD1 might be the D (5 bases). CDR3 length: 13 residues. Trimming pared 4 bases from V and 4 bases from J, leaving 7 bases between. CDR3 region: CASSSGGNEKLFF. CDR3 nucleotide sequence: TGTGCCAGCAGTTCCGGGGGTAATGAAAAACTGTTTTTT.

The gene calls are TRBV24-1 and TRBJ2-2; unclear D gene. V lost 4 bases to trimming and J lost 6 bases, with 11 bases between them. The CDR3 runs to 14 residues. Germline loops: CDR1 KGHDR, CDR2 SFDVKD. The CDR3 sequence is CATSDPPPPGELFF. The CDR3 DNA sequence: TGTGCCACCAGTGACCCCCCCCCACCCGGGGAGCTGTTTTTT.

The gene calls are TRBV20-1 and TRBJ1-2; 8 bases agree with TRBD1. There are 13 residues in the CDR3. With 3 bases clipped from V and 4 bases from J, the junction kept 4 bases outside the gene matches. Germline assignment: CDR1 DFQATT and CDR2 SNEGSKA (reference sequence). As DNA, the CDR3 is TGCAGTGCTAGCCGGACAGGGCTCTATGGCTACACCTTC. It yields the protein CSASRTGLYGYTF.

At least ten counts were recorded for this clonotype. The chain joins TRBV5-6 to TRBJ2-1; 16 bases line up with TRBD2. This CDR3 region has 16 residues. The V segment lost 4 bases and the J segment 9 bases; nucleotides outside the gene matches: 7. The germline V gene encodes CDR1 SGHDT and CDR2 YYEEEE. This CDR3 is CASSPGLAGGQGEQFF. The CDR3 bases are TGTGCCAGCAGCCCGGGACTAGCGGGAGGGCAGGGTGAGCAGTTCTTC.

The V call is TRBV20-1, the J call TRBJ1-3; no firm D call. Trimming shortened V by 0 bases and J by 0 bases, and 12 bases separated the two germline ends. Germline V gives CDR1 DFQATT, CDR2 SNEGSKA (reference sequence). The CDR3 runs to 16 residues. This CDR3 is CSARDRYKSSGNTIYF. DNA for the CDR3: TGCAGTGCTAGAGATCGCTACAAAAGCTCTGGAAACACCATATATTTT.

The chain carries TRBV12-3 or TRBV12-4 and TRBJ2-3; D is uncertain. The CDR3 is made up of 12 amino acids. V dropped 1 base and J dropped 8 bases, with 7 bases sitting between them. As DNA, the CDR3 is TGTGCCAGCAGTTTAGATCGGTCTACGCAGTATTTT. It is translated as CASSLDRSTQYF.

This clonotype was detected only a few times. This sequence joins TRBV28 and TRBJ2-7; the D gene is possibly TRBD2 (5 bases). Trimming took 6 bases from V and 3 from J, leaving 18 bases between them. The CDR3 is made up of 15 amino acids. Germline V CDR1 and CDR2: MDHEN, SYDVKM. CDR3 nucleotides: TGTGCCAGCAGACGATACGCCGGGAACTTCTACGAGCAGTACTTC. This encodes CASRRYAGNFYEQYF. The whole variable domain, filled in from reference TRBV28 and TRBJ2-7, reads DVKVTQSSRYLVKRTGEKVFLECVQDMDHENMFWYRQDPGLGLRLIYFSYDVKMKEKGDIPEGYSVSREKKERFSLILESASTNQTSMYLCASRRYAGNFYEQYFGPGTRLTVT.